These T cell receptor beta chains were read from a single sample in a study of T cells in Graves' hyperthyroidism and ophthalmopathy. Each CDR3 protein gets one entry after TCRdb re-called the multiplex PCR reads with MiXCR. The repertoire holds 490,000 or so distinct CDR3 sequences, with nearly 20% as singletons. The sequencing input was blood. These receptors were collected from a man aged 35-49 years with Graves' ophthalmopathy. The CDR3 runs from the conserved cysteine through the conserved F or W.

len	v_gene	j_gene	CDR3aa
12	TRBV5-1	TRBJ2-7	CASSLTEYEQYF
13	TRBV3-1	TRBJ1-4	CASSRVSNEKLFF
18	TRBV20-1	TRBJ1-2	CSARAGSSTQATNYGYTF
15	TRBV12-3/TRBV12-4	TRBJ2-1	CASISTSAYYNEQFF
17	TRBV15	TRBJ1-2	CATSRGPGGQGVYGYTF
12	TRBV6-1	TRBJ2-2	CARLWDTGELFF
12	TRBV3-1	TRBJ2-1	CASSQDLHEQFF
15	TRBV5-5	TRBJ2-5	CASSRDSFSGETQYF
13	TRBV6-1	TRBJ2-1	CASSGTGRDEQFF
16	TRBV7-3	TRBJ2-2	CASSLALAGEGGELFF
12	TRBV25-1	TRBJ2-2	CASSVQTGELFF
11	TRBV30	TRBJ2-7	CAWTGAYEQYF
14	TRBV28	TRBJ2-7	CASSLVVLPYEQYF